The T cell receptor beta chain described here comes from a study of blood T cell repertoires in COVID-19. V was pared by 0 bases and J by 8 bases, with 14 bases between. The CDR3 runs to 16 residues. CDR1 is MNHEY, CDR2 SMNVEV, per germline (reference sequence). Authors' data handling: Nucleated cell counts were estimated from reference gene primer amplification. TCRdb's copy holds only in-frame clones and misses some; the assay was immunoSEQ multiplex PCR. That table furnishes V, J and clone size, whereas the DNA furnished D and trimming. The sample consists of about 300,000 clones, 83% of them appearing once.

The rearrangement uses TRBV27 and TRBJ1-6; TRBD1 might be the D (5 bases). This TCR came from a woman aged 45 to 65 who had recovered from COVID-19. Sequencing was carried out using peripheral blood. CDR3 in DNA: TGTGCCAGCAGTTTATCCAGCGGGGCAGCTTATTCACCCCTCCACTTT. This codes for CASSLSSGAAYSPLHF.